This T cell receptor (beta chain) is from a study of response to subunit inactivated influenza vaccine. The germline CDR1 and CDR2 sequences are SGHRS and YFSETQ. With V trimmed by 4 bases and J by 4 bases, 7 bases remained unmatched. The CDR3 runs 15 residues. TCRdb fed the RT-PCR reads into MiXCR, producing one record per CDR3 protein. The sample shows roughly 760,000 distinct CDR3 sequences, 20% to 25% of them seen only once. Study observations and caveats: A suggestion made by the authors is that each seasonal influenza vaccination recruits few new T cells.

This clonotype occurred a few times. The antigen remains undetermined. The material was PBMCs from blood, obtained 5 days after vaccination. The chain uses TRBV5-1 and TRBJ2-2; 7 positions agree with TRBD1. The sequence derives from a man aged 50 or older who received an inactivated influenza vaccine. CDR3 bases: TGCGCCAGCAGCAACAGACAGGGAAGCACCGGGGAGCTGTTTTTT. Encoded protein: CASSNRQGSTGELFF.